The clone carrying this T cell receptor beta chain came up a few times. Its antigen is not known. V shed 1 base and J shed 7 bases, with 3 bases lying between them. The CDR3 length is 10 residues. Germline loops: CDR1 SGHTS, CDR2 YDEGEE. The donors (healthy individuals) were bone marrow donors. The data are from a study of cytomegalovirus exposure and HLA in healthy donors. Study-wide results and caveats: Earlier analysis looked at TCR beta V segments, and most were productive about 87% or about 30% of the time. Within a later analysis, the majority of CMV-associated TCR beta chains appeared HLA-restricted. TCR beta V- and J-gene trimming, according to a later analysis, was linked to a missense DCLRE1C variant.

Primers: 60 Vbeta forward and 13 Jbeta reverse. TCRdb keeps only in-frame clones here, not all; method: immunoSEQ multiplex PCR. The sample records 63,000 or so clones, 74% being singletons. The chain employs TRBV5-8 and TRBJ2-7; D is uncertain. Sequences were obtained from PBMCs. The sequence derives from a woman in her thirties in good health and CMV-seropositive. This CDR3 reads CASSLREQYF. CDR3 nucleotides: TGTGCCAGCAGCTTGCGGGAGCAGTACTTC.